The rows below give T cell receptor beta chains drawn from one sample of a study of identical twins. TCRdb processed the 5' RACE reads anew with MiXCR; each CDR3 protein has one entry. This table holds 450,000 or so distinct CDR3 sequences, approximately 15% found once. These data were likewise used in another study, on yellow fever vaccine responses in identical twins.

Sequenced: CD4+ T cells sorted from blood. The receptors stem from a woman between 18 and 29 years old in good health. Both conserved end residues are part of each CDR3. D genes are given only for firm matches. Not every row has a clone size; where given, it reads once, few, many or a size class.

d_gene: .; v_gene: TRBV7-3; abundance: few; CDR3aa: CASSPVGLDTQYF
d_gene: .; v_gene: TRBV3-1; abundance: .; CDR3aa: CASSPRPYEQYF
d_gene: TRBD2; v_gene: TRBV15; abundance: .; CDR3aa: CATSQGLAGPGGEQFF
d_gene: .; v_gene: TRBV12-3/TRBV12-4; abundance: .; CDR3aa: CASRPATNTEAFF
d_gene: .; v_gene: TRBV7-9; abundance: .; CDR3aa: CASSLDLKGSTDTQYF
d_gene: TRBD2; v_gene: TRBV5-1; abundance: few; CDR3aa: CASSLESSGVGETQYF
d_gene: TRBD1; v_gene: TRBV29-1; abundance: many; CDR3aa: CSVGTGSYEQYF
d_gene: .; v_gene: TRBV12-3/TRBV12-4; abundance: .; CDR3aa: CASSIQVKSYEQYF
d_gene: .; v_gene: TRBV19; abundance: .; CDR3aa: CASSRSASSYNEQFF
d_gene: TRBD1; v_gene: TRBV7-6; abundance: .; CDR3aa: CASSLAPGTGGGRQLFF
d_gene: TRBD2; v_gene: TRBV28; abundance: .; CDR3aa: CASSLKAGGTDTQYF
d_gene: .; v_gene: TRBV10-3; abundance: .; CDR3aa: CAISESGSRANTGELFF
d_gene: .; v_gene: TRBV19; abundance: .; CDR3aa: CASSIGGRANYGYTF
d_gene: .; v_gene: TRBV3-1; abundance: .; CDR3aa: CASSQVTVTEAFF
d_gene: TRBD1; v_gene: TRBV2; abundance: few; CDR3aa: CASSVGNRGQGNTIYF
d_gene: TRBD2; v_gene: TRBV20-1; abundance: few; CDR3aa: CSARGGTSDEQYF